The 12 T cell receptor beta chains reported below all come from one sample, sequenced in a study of technical replicates of blood from a few donors. The protocol was immunoSEQ multiplex PCR, while the TCRdb copy is restricted to in-frame clones and leaves out a portion. The data show approximately 94,000 clones, with 90% to 96% seen just once and 0.36% held by the top ten. The sequenced material came from T cells isolated from PBMCs. Source of these receptors: a human donor in good health.

This CDR3 reads CAISDNQGYEQYF. The CDR3 DNA reads TGTGCCATCAGCGATAACCAGGGCTACGAGCAGTACTTC. The genes are TRBV10-3 and TRBJ2-7; D might be TRBD1 (5 bases). Germline-derived CDR1 and CDR2 are ENHRY and SYGVKD. Deletions cut 6 bases from V and 3 bases from J, with 12 bases between. The CDR3 spans 13 residues.

The chain combines TRBV5-4 with TRBJ2-5; TRBD2 is a possible D gene (5 bases). The CDR3 has 15 amino acids. V was clipped by 0 bases and J by 0 bases, with 9 bases between them. CDR1 is SGHNT and CDR2 is YYREEE in the germline V gene (reference sequence). Written as DNA, the CDR3 is TGTGCCAGCAGCTTGGCCGGAGGTTACCAAGAGACCCAGTACTTC. Translating it yields CASSLAGGYQETQYF.

The gene calls are TRBV6-1 and TRBJ2-7; D is perhaps TRBD2 (5 bases). The CDR3 spans 15 residues. Per the germline V gene, CDR1 is MNHNS and CDR2 is SASEGT. Trimming cost V 2 bases and J 4 bases, with 15 bases left between them. CDR3 DNA sequence: TGTGCCAGCAGTGAAATCGCGGGTTCCCTATACGAGCAGTACTTC. Its protein is CASSEIAGSLYEQYF.

The V gene is TRBV5-6, the J gene TRBJ2-1; TRBD1 aligns across 8 bases. The CDR3 sequence is 15 residues long. CDR1 SGHDT and CDR2 YYEEEE come from the germline V gene. V gave up 2 bases and J gave up 2 bases; unmatched junction bases: 3. In DNA form, the CDR3 reads TGTGCCAGCAGCTTTGACAGGGGCCCCTACAATGAGCAGTTCTTC. It is translated as CASSFDRGPYNEQFF.

This sequence joins TRBV7-9 and TRBJ2-3; 9 bases line up with TRBD1. V lost 2 bases to trimming and J lost 6 bases; unmatched junction nucleotides: 9. The CDR3 is 16 residues long. Germline loops: CDR1 SEHNR, CDR2 FQNEAQ (reference sequence). CDR3 protein: CASSLPGQGFSDTQYF. DNA for the CDR3: TGTGCCAGCAGCTTACCGGGACAGGGTTTTTCGGATACGCAGTATTTT.

The V call is TRBV2, the J call TRBJ1-1; D gene unclear. Germline CDR1 SNHLY, CDR2 FYNNEI. V was shortened by 8 bases and J by 1 base, with 2 bases between the two germline ends. The CDR3 runs 10 residues. For the CDR3, the DNA is TGTGCCAGCCGGAACACTGAAGCTTTCTTT. It codes for CASRNTEAFF.

The sample holds a few counts of this clone. The chain couples TRBV2 to TRBJ2-4; TRBD2 matches 10 bases. This CDR3 spans 19 amino acids. CDR1 and CDR2 from the germline V gene are SNHLY and FYNNEI. J was trimmed by 1 base and V by 6 bases; bases with no gene match: 15. In DNA, the CDR3 is TGTGCCAGCAGCGAAAGGCTAGCGGGAGCTGCGGTGGCCAAAAACATTCAGTACTTC. Amino acid sequence: CASSERLAGAAVAKNIQYF.

The CDR3 DNA reads TGTGCCAGCTCACCTGCGGCTGATCAGCCCCAGCATTTT. Translated: CASSPAADQPQHF. This chain uses TRBV18 with TRBJ1-5; unclear D gene. V lost 3 bases to trimming and J lost 5 bases, with 8 bases between them. This CDR3 contains 13 residues. Germline lookup yields CDR1 KGHSH and CDR2 LQKENI.

This clone was found once. This sequence joins TRBV7-9 and TRBJ2-7; 10 bases are shared with TRBD1. Germline V lookup: CDR1 SEHNR, CDR2 FQNEAQ (reference sequence). The junction had 3 bases not matched to a gene; V was cut back by 4 bases and J by 3 bases. This CDR3 region has 14 residues. The CDR3 loop reads CASSSGDRGYEQYF. CDR3 nucleotides: TGTGCCAGCAGCTCCGGGGACAGGGGCTACGAGCAGTACTTC. Together with reference TRBV7-9 and TRBJ2-7, the CDR3 gives the full variable domain: DTGVSQNPRHKITKRGQNVTFRCDPISEHNRLYWYRQTLGQGPEFLTYFQNEAQLEKSRLLSDRFSAERPKGSFSTLEIQRTEQGDSAMYLCASSSGDRGYEQYFGPGTRLTVT.

The chain joins TRBV6-5 to TRBJ2-2; D remains unclear. Germline V gene sequence: CDR1 MNHEY, CDR2 SVGAGI. The V end lost 0 bases, the J end lost 2 bases, and 7 bases lay between the germline ends. This CDR3 has 15 amino acids. CDR3 sequence reads: CASSYSTSNTGELFF. DNA of the CDR3: TGTGCCAGCAGTTACTCCACAAGTAACACCGGGGAGCTGTTTTTT.

The chain has TRBV11-2 and TRBJ2-7; perhaps TRBD2 as D (5 bases). The CDR3 runs 16 residues. V was shortened by 5 bases and J by 4 bases, with 21 bases between the two germline ends. Germline values: CDR1 SGHAT, CDR2 FQNNGV. The CDR3 region has the DNA TGTGCCAGCAGCCCAAGGCTCCGGGAACTATTATACGAGCAGTACTTC. Amino acid sequence: CASSPRLRELLYEQYF.

The table lists this clone with a count of one. V is TRBV9 and J is TRBJ2-3, with 8 nucleotides matching TRBD2. CDR3 length equals 15 residues. V lost 3 bases and J lost 7; bases outside the gene matches: 10. CDR1 is SGDLS and CDR2 is YYNGEE in the germline V gene. CDR3 amino acids: CASSASGSGSYTQYF. The CDR3 nucleotides read TGTGCCAGCAGCGCGTCCGGGAGCGGGAGCTATACGCAGTATTTT.